This passage covers 26 T cell receptor beta chains from one sample sequenced in a study of blood T cells in healthy people across ages. Primers used in a second PCR of roughly 6 to 12 cycles were a sample-barcoded 5' primer and a J-beta primer mix. Using its own MiXCR run on the 5' RACE reads, TCRdb lists one record per CDR3 protein. The table lists nearly 800,000 distinct CDR3 sequences, around 25% of them singletons. This sample was also put to use in a study of T cells of mothers and their children.

Sequencing was performed on blood. These receptors originate from a boy between 5 and 17 years old in good health.

This clonotype was seen only a few times. This chain joins TRBV20-1 and TRBJ2-7; no reliable D call. The CDR3 loop spans 14 amino acids. V was cut by 0 bases and J by 2 bases, with 11 bases left in between. Looked up from germline, CDR1 is DFQATT and CDR2 is SNEGSKA (reference sequence). The CDR3 loop reads CSARDRASAYEQYF. As DNA, the CDR3 is TGCAGTGCTAGAGATCGGGCCTCGGCCTACGAGCAGTACTTC.

The rearrangement joins TRBV11-2 to TRBJ2-3; TRBD2 agrees at 8 bases. The CDR3 runs to 14 residues. CDR1 and CDR2 from the germline V gene are SGHAT and FQNNGV. J lost 5 bases, V lost 8 bases, and 9 bases had no gene match. DNA of the CDR3: TGTGCCAGCCTCGACGGGAGGGCCGTAGATACGCAGTATTTT. This translates into CASLDGRAVDTQYF.

This clonotype was seen more than once but under ten times. This chain joins TRBV5-1 and TRBJ1-1; maybe TRBD1 (5 bases). Germline V gives CDR1 SGHRS, CDR2 YFSETQ. CDR3 length: 15 residues. The V gene lost 0 bases and the J gene lost 8 bases, with 17 bases spanning the gap. As DNA, the CDR3 is TGCGCCAGCAGCTTGGGTACAGGCTGGCCCTTAGAAGCTTTCTTT. Translating it yields CASSLGTGWPLEAFF.

The rearrangement joins TRBV7-6 to TRBJ1-4, with 8 bases fitting TRBD1. V lost 5 bases, J lost 3 bases, and 5 bases stayed unmatched. Per germline, CDR1 SGHVS and CDR2 FNYEAQ. The CDR3 has 15 amino acids. The CDR3 is CASSPTTGANEKLFF. Written as DNA, the CDR3 is TGTGCCAGCAGCCCGACGACAGGGGCTAATGAAAAACTGTTTTTT.

The rearrangement joins TRBV28 to TRBJ2-1, with no clear D. The V gene lost 1 base and the J gene lost 8 bases, with 12 bases spanning the gap. This CDR3 contains 14 residues. Germline-derived CDR1 and CDR2 are MDHEN and SYDVKM. The CDR3 loop is CASSLSVRVDEQFF. The CDR3 DNA sequence: TGTGCCAGCAGTTTATCGGTCCGGGTGGATGAGCAGTTCTTC.

Only a few counts were recorded for this clonotype. The chain recombines TRBV29-1 with TRBJ1-2; 7 bases agree with TRBD1. The CDR3 length is 14 residues. V lost 7 bases and J lost 1; bases outside the gene matches: 9. In germline, CDR1 is SQVTM, CDR2 ANQGSEA. In nucleotides, the CDR3 is TGCAGCGGCGAAACAGGGGATGATAACTATGGCTACACCTTC. Amino acids: CSGETGDDNYGYTF. The full variable domain, rest sourced from reference TRBV29-1 and TRBJ1-2, is SAVISQKPSRDICQRGTSLTIQCQVDSQVTMMFWYRQQPGQSLTLIATANQGSEATYESGFVIDKFPISRPNLTFSTLTVSNMSPEDSSIYLCSGETGDDNYGYTFGSGTRLTVV.

This chain uses TRBV7-8 with TRBJ2-7, with a possible D match to TRBD2 (6 bases). Germline V gene data show CDR1 as SGHVS and CDR2 as FQNEAQ. The CDR3 spans 14 residues. Trimming pared 0 bases from V and 5 bases from J, leaving 11 bases between. CDR3 DNA: TGTGCCAGCAGCTTAGCGGGACTCTTCAACGAGCAGTACTTC. It specifies CASSLAGLFNEQYF.

The chain uses TRBV7-9 and TRBJ2-7, with D maybe TRBD2 (5 bases). Germline V gene lookup returns CDR1 SEHNR and CDR2 FQNEAQ (reference sequence). The CDR3 has 14 residues. V lost 4 bases and J 3 bases, leaving 13 bases between the germline ends. The CDR3 protein is CASSSLWERYEQYF. The CDR3, as DNA: TGTGCCAGCAGCTCGTTGTGGGAGCGCTACGAGCAGTACTTC.

This clonotype came up a few times. V and J are TRBV15 and TRBJ1-1; perhaps TRBD1 as D (6 bases). The CDR3 totals 15 residues. Deletions cut 5 bases from V and 0 bases from J, with 13 bases between. CDR1 is LNHNV, CDR2 YYDKDF, per germline (reference sequence). Here the CDR3 DNA reads TGTGCCACCAGCCGATGGACAGTAATGAACACTGAAGCTTTCTTT. It is translated as CATSRWTVMNTEAFF.

The chain has TRBV20-1 and TRBJ2-1; tentatively, D is TRBD2 (5 bases). V was shortened by 6 bases and J by 0 bases, with 12 bases between the two germline ends. CDR1 is DFQATT and CDR2 is SNEGSKA in the germline V gene (reference sequence). The CDR3 has 14 residues. The CDR3 loop is CSATDWHSYNEQFF. DNA for the CDR3: TGCAGTGCCACGGACTGGCACTCCTACAATGAGCAGTTCTTC.

The CDR3 nucleotides read TGTGCCAGCAGCCTCAACAGGGGGACTAATGAAAAACTGTTTTTT. As protein: CASSLNRGTNEKLFF. This rearrangement joins TRBV7-2 to TRBJ1-4, with 8 bases lining up with TRBD1. V lost 5 bases to trimming and J lost 2 bases; unmatched junction nucleotides: 4. The CDR3 consists of 15 residues. Germline CDR1 is SGHTA and CDR2 is FQGNSA.

This clonotype appeared a few times. This chain joins TRBV10-3 and TRBJ2-7; D may be TRBD1 or TRBD2 (5 bases each). Germline loops: CDR1 ENHRY, CDR2 SYGVKD. The V end was cut by 6 bases, the J end by 6 bases, with 15 bases between. The CDR3 contains 13 residues. The CDR3, as DNA: TGTGCCATCAGAGGGACCGAGTGGGTCGAGCAGTACTTC. It codes for CAIRGTEWVEQYF.

This clonotype was counted between two and nine times. The V gene is TRBV5-1, the J gene TRBJ2-1; perhaps TRBD1 as D (5 bases). The length of the CDR3 is 13 residues. Trimming pared 4 bases from V and 2 bases from J, leaving 7 bases between. Germline CDR1 is SGHRS and CDR2 is YFSETQ. CDR3 residues: CASSAGTYNEQFF. The CDR3 coding sequence is TGCGCCAGCAGCGCAGGGACCTACAATGAGCAGTTCTTC.

There are a few counts of this clonotype. The chain links TRBV11-1 to TRBJ2-5, with 7 bases identical to TRBD2. Germline V gene lookup returns CDR1 SGHAT and CDR2 FQDESV (reference sequence). V trimming: 0 bases; J trimming: 6 bases; junction bases outside the gene matches: 10. The CDR3 totals 16 residues. The CDR3 here is CASSLAGDYLRKTQYF. CDR3 DNA: TGTGCCAGCAGCTTAGCAGGGGACTACCTTCGGAAGACCCAGTACTTC.

V is TRBV29-1 and J is TRBJ1-1; 10 bases align to TRBD1. From germline, CDR1 is SQVTM and CDR2 ANQGSEA. The CDR3 covers 15 residues. The ends lost 4 bases at V and 5 bases at J; junction bases unmatched: 10. CDR3 protein: CSVGGTGDRLTEAFF. The CDR3 coding sequence is TGCAGCGTTGGCGGGACAGGGGATCGTCTAACTGAAGCTTTCTTT.

This clonotype has at least ten counts. The V call is TRBV6-4, the J call TRBJ2-4; D call uncertain. Per the germline V gene, CDR1 is MRHNA and CDR2 is SNTAGT. CDR3 size: 13 residues. V was clipped by 0 bases and J by 9 bases, with 9 bases between them. This CDR3 is CASSDSEKGIQYF. As DNA, the CDR3 is TGTGCCAGCAGTGACTCGGAGAAGGGCATTCAGTACTTC.

This chain links TRBV14 with TRBJ1-3; D call uncertain. CDR3 length: 16 amino acids. Germline-derived CDR1 and CDR2 are SGHDN and FVKESK. V gave up 0 bases and J gave up 0 bases, with 9 bases separating them. CDR3 loop: CASSQDRSVSGNTIYF. DNA for the CDR3: TGTGCCAGCAGCCAAGATCGGTCAGTCTCTGGAAACACCATATATTTT.

This chain connects TRBV29-1 to TRBJ2-3; 10 bases line up with TRBD1. The V segment lost 5 bases and the J segment 2 bases; nucleotides outside the gene matches: 4. CDR1 and CDR2 (germline): SQVTM, ANQGSEA. CDR3 length equals 14 residues. CDR3 nucleotides: TGCAGCGTTACCGGGACAGGGGACACAGATACGCAGTATTTT. Translation gives CSVTGTGDTDTQYF.

This clonotype occurred many times. V and J are TRBV4-2 and TRBJ1-4; D not certain. Trimming left V 1 base short and J 5 bases short, with 8 bases between. The CDR3 consists of 14 residues. Germline CDR1 and CDR2: LGHNA and YNFKEQ. The chain's CDR3 is CASSQVPGNEKLFF. The CDR3 DNA reads as TGTGCCAGCAGCCAAGTTCCTGGGAATGAAAAACTGTTTTTT.

The table lists this clonotype with a few counts. The chain is built from TRBV4-3 and TRBJ2-7; 8 bases are a match to TRBD1. The V gene end was trimmed by 2 bases and the J gene end by 0 bases; junction bases not matched to a gene: 6. The germline V gene encodes CDR1 LGHNA and CDR2 YSLEER. The CDR3 contains 16 residues. In nucleotides, the CDR3 is TGCGCCAGCAGCCAAATACAGGGGGGACCCTCCTACGAGCAGTACTTC. Translated, it gives CASSQIQGGPSYEQYF.

V usage is TRBV7-9 and J usage is TRBJ1-2; D may be TRBD1 (6 bases). This CDR3 region has 15 residues. Per germline, CDR1 SEHNR and CDR2 FQNEAQ (reference sequence). V was shortened by 5 bases and J by 2 bases, with 15 bases between the two germline ends. The CDR3 DNA sequence: TGTGCCAGCAGCCTCACGGACAGAGACAACTATGGCTACACCTTC. Its protein is CASSLTDRDNYGYTF. Variable domain in full (rest from reference TRBV7-9 and TRBJ1-2): DTGVSQNPRHKITKRGQNVTFRCDPISEHNRLYWYRQTLGQGPEFLTYFQNEAQLEKSRLLSDRFSAERPKGSFSTLEIQRTEQGDSAMYLCASSLTDRDNYGYTFGSGTRLTVV.

This clonotype came up a few times. The chain is built from TRBV15 and TRBJ1-2; the D gene is possibly TRBD1 (5 bases). The CDR3 consists of 15 residues. Trimming stripped 0 bases from V and 7 bases from J, with 15 bases between. CDR1 and CDR2 (germline): LNHNV, YYDKDF (reference sequence). CDR3 in amino acids: CATSRDRMGDGGYTF. The CDR3 nucleotides are TGTGCCACCAGCAGAGATCGAATGGGGGACGGTGGCTACACCTTC.

The chain couples TRBV6-1 to TRBJ2-5; 8 nucleotides align to TRBD2. The CDR3 has 14 amino acids. Germline lookup yields CDR1 MNHNS and CDR2 SASEGT. Trimming removed 1 base from V and 4 bases from J; junction bases left unmatched: 2. The CDR3 DNA is TGTGCCAGCAGTGAAGTGGGGACTAGAGAGACCCAGTACTTC. Protein product: CASSEVGTRETQYF.

This clonotype was seen a handful of times. The V call is TRBV28, the J call TRBJ2-3; TRBD2 matches 10 bases. This CDR3 comprises 14 residues. The V gene end was trimmed by 3 bases and the J gene end by 5 bases; junction bases not matched to a gene: 2. Looked up from germline, CDR1 is MDHEN and CDR2 is SYDVKM. The CDR3 here is CASSLLAGGDTQYF. The DNA of the CDR3 is TGTGCCAGCAGTTTGTTAGCGGGAGGAGATACGCAGTATTTT. The full variable domain, completed using reference TRBV28 and TRBJ2-3, is DVKVTQSSRYLVKRTGEKVFLECVQDMDHENMFWYRQDPGLGLRLIYFSYDVKMKEKGDIPEGYSVSREKKERFSLILESASTNQTSMYLCASSLLAGGDTQYFGPGTRLTVL.

The rearrangement joins TRBV20-1 to TRBJ2-3, with TRBD2 as a possible D gene (5 bases). The CDR3 is 12 residues long. Germline V CDR1 and CDR2: DFQATT, SNEGSKA (reference sequence). The ends were cut back, 7 bases at V and 6 bases at J, with 14 bases in the middle. The CDR3 bases are TGCAGTGTATCGGGGAGCAGTGATACGCAGTATTTT. Its translation is CSVSGSSDTQYF.

The genes are TRBV7-8 and TRBJ1-1; D call uncertain. Deletions cut 3 bases from V and 4 bases from J, with 9 bases between. Looked up from germline, CDR1 is SGHVS and CDR2 is FQNEAQ. The CDR3 has 13 amino acids. DNA of the CDR3: TGTGCCAGCAGCTTGACACCTGGCACTGAAGCTTTCTTT. Translated: CASSLTPGTEAFF.